This T cell receptor beta chain was sequenced during a study of PD-L1 blockade in urothelial cancer. The wider study: At 6 weeks and at 3 weeks (second dose) after treatment start, blood was analyzed. A median blood sample held about 140,000 T cells and approximately 84,000 unique TCRs.

Germline CDR1 MRHNA, CDR2 SNTAGT. J gave up 5 bases and V 4 bases, and 7 bases lay outside the gene matches. The CDR3 consists of 15 residues. Regarding time point: peripheral blood 6 weeks after treatment start. Each patient supplied 1 to 8 pretreatment and on-treatment samples. TCRdb's copy holds only in-frame clones and misses some; the assay was immunoSEQ multiplex PCR. The sample shows just over 40,000 clones, more than 75% of them seen only once. The gene calls are TRBV6-4 and TRBJ2-3, with TRBD1 matching 9 bases. The source was PBMCs, collected around atezolizumab (anti-PD-L1) treatment. This sequence originates from a man between 65 and 79 years old with urothelial cancer. This chain's CDR3 is CASSVGTGSGDTQYF. CDR3 DNA sequence: TGTGCCAGCAGTGTCGGGACAGGGTCGGGAGATACGCAGTATTTT.